This T cell receptor (beta chain) emerged from a study of regulatory T cells in long-lasting Graves disease. In building TCR beta libraries, iRepertoire HTBI primers were used together with Arm-PCR of CDR3 regions. Using its own MiXCR run on the multiplex PCR reads, TCRdb lists one record per CDR3 protein. The data hold approximately 350,000 distinct CDR3 sequences, with roughly 10% observed a single time. Trimming left V 8 bases short and J 5 bases short, with 27 bases between. This CDR3 contains 17 residues. The time point denotes: newly diagnosed GD, antithyroid drugs for less than 3 months. There was RNA extracted from PBMCs, and the TCR library was made from it. This clonotype was recorded a few times. This sample was also put to use in a study of T cells in Graves' hyperthyroidism and ophthalmopathy. That source adds: Ophthalmopathy, which appeared later, was predicted by the model a median approximately 6 months before onset.

This chain links TRBV12-3 or TRBV12-4 with TRBJ1-2, with D possibly being TRBD1 (6 bases). The source material was peripheral blood mononuclear cells (PBMCs), sampled at new diagnosis, from a patient treated with antithyroid drugs. This TCR was sampled from a young woman with Graves disease. The CDR3 loop reads CASGPRGEGGSPYGYTF. CDR3 DNA: TGTGCCAGCGGTCCAAGGGGGGAAGGCGGAAGCCCTTATGGCTACACCTTC.